Shown below are 15 T cell receptor beta chains from a single sample sequenced in a study of CD8 T cells in Susac syndrome. Random hexamers served to reverse transcribe roughly 0.5 to 1 ug RNA. TCRdb fed the immunoSEQ multiplex PCR reads into MiXCR, producing one record per CDR3 protein. The sample gives about 71,000 distinct CDR3 sequences, roughly 95% of which show up once; roughly 0.11% is in the top ten. Material: CD4+ T cells from PBMCs. The source of these receptors is a human donor with multiple sclerosis.

V and J are TRBV24-1 and TRBJ2-1; D may be TRBD1 or TRBD2 (6 bases each). Germline V CDR1 and CDR2: KGHDR, SFDVKD. This CDR3 contains 13 residues. The V end was cut by 9 bases, the J end by 3 bases, with 11 bases between. CDR3 in DNA: TGTGCCACCCGGGGGACAAACTACAATGAGCAGTTCTTC. Protein product: CATRGTNYNEQFF.

This chain links TRBV19 with TRBJ2-1; TRBD2 is a possible D gene (6 bases). The germline V gene encodes CDR1 LNHDA and CDR2 SQIVND (reference sequence). This CDR3 is built from 15 residues. Trimming took 7 bases from V and 2 from J, leaving 15 bases between them. The CDR3 DNA reads as TGTGCCAGTACCGCGACTAGAATCCCCTACAATGAGCAGTTCTTC. The encoded protein is CASTATRIPYNEQFF.

CDR3 DNA: TGCAGCGTTGGGACAGGGGCTGGAAACACCATATATTTT. Translated, it gives CSVGTGAGNTIYF. The V and J genes are TRBV29-1 and TRBJ1-3; 9 bases agree with TRBD1. Germline-derived CDR1 and CDR2 are SQVTM and ANQGSEA. The CDR3 totals 13 residues. The V and J ends lost 4 bases and 2 bases, in that order; junction bases with no gene match: 0.

The chain combines TRBV19 with TRBJ2-7; TRBD1 agrees at 9 bases. The junction had 7 bases not matched to a gene; V was cut back by 5 bases and J by 2 bases. This CDR3 spans 15 amino acids. In germline, CDR1 is LNHDA, CDR2 SQIVND (reference sequence). CDR3 sequence reads: CASSPGTGITYEQYF. DNA for the CDR3: TGTGCCAGTAGTCCGGGGACAGGGATCACCTACGAGCAGTACTTC.

The chain links TRBV7-9 to TRBJ2-3; unclear D gene. The V and J ends lost 5 bases and 4 bases respectively, with 13 bases between them. CDR3 length: 14 residues. CDR1 and CDR2 from the germline V gene are SEHNR and FQNEAQ (reference sequence). CDR3 bases: TGTGCCAGCAGCCCCCCCGCAGGTCCAGATACGCAGTATTTT. Amino acids: CASSPPAGPDTQYF. Supplemented by reference TRBV7-9 and TRBJ2-3, the full variable domain reads DTGVSQNPRHKITKRGQNVTFRCDPISEHNRLYWYRQTLGQGPEFLTYFQNEAQLEKSRLLSDRFSAERPKGSFSTLEIQRTEQGDSAMYLCASSPPAGPDTQYFGPGTRLTVL.

The count of this clonotype is one. Germline is not matched at one junction end, which may reflect a read error. This chain joins TRBV6-5 and TRBJ2-1; D may be TRBD1 (6 bases). CDR3 length: 17 amino acids. The germline V gene encodes CDR1 MNHEY and CDR2 SVGAGI. CDR3 in amino acids: CASTYSIQGVVGNEQFF. CDR3 bases: TGTGCCAGCACTTACTCAATACAGGGAGTGGTGGGCAATGAGCAGTTCTTC.

This clonotype has a handful of counts. CDR3 loop: CASSLTWETQYF. DNA of the CDR3: TGTGCCAGCAGCCTCACGTGGGAGACCCAGTACTTC. V gene TRBV3-1 combines with J gene TRBJ2-5, with no clear D. Germline assignment: CDR1 LGHDT and CDR2 YNNKEL (reference sequence). The CDR3 loop spans 12 amino acids. V lost 4 bases to trimming and J lost 5 bases, with 8 bases between them.

This clonotype showed up just once. The chain is built from TRBV4-1 and TRBJ1-1; 8 positions agree with TRBD1. CDR3 length: 14 amino acids. Germline-derived CDR1 and CDR2 are MGHRA and YSYEKL. The junction had 4 bases not matched to a gene; V was cut back by 6 bases and J by 1 base. DNA for the CDR3: TGCGCCAGCAGGAGGGGACAGGAGAACACTGAAGCTTTCTTT. It is translated as CASRRGQENTEAFF.

The rearrangement links TRBV13 to TRBJ2-3; TRBD2 agrees at 7 bases. Germline V gene data show CDR1 as PRHDT and CDR2 as FYEKMQ (reference sequence). The CDR3 is made up of 14 amino acids. V gave up 3 bases and J gave up 6 bases; unmatched junction bases: 6. The CDR3 bases are TGTGCCAGCAGCTTTCCGGGGGGAGGTGATACGCAGTATTTT. Residues: CASSFPGGGDTQYF.

The genes are TRBV30 and TRBJ1-2; D ambiguous. The CDR3 is made up of 13 amino acids. Between the trimmed V and J ends, which lost 0 bases and 7 bases, there was a span of 12 bases. Germline CDR1 is GTSNPN and CDR2 is SVGIG (reference sequence). The CDR3 sequence: CAWSVNRDGGYTF. Here the CDR3 DNA reads TGTGCCTGGAGTGTAAATAGGGATGGTGGCTACACCTTC.

The V and J genes are TRBV10-3 and TRBJ2-7, with TRBD1 matching 9 bases. Unmatched junction bases numbered 5, after V lost 6 bases and J lost 5 bases. CDR1 and CDR2 (germline): ENHRY, SYGVKD. This CDR3 has 13 amino acids. The CDR3 is CAISGQGLNEQYF. The CDR3 nucleotides read TGTGCCATCAGCGGACAGGGGCTGAACGAGCAGTACTTC.

J is TRBJ2-1 and V is TRBV5-4; D uncertain. The germline gives CDR1 SGHNT, CDR2 YYREEE (reference sequence). CDR3 length: 13 residues. Trimming removed 2 bases from V and 4 bases from J, with 7 bases in between. The CDR3 here is CASSFTDYNEQFF. CDR3 nucleotide sequence: TGTGCCAGCAGCTTTACGGATTACAATGAGCAGTTCTTC.

The rearrangement joins TRBV7-2 to TRBJ2-2; no firm D call. The CDR3 contains 15 residues. Trimming stripped 1 base from V and 5 bases from J, with 11 bases between. Germline V lookup: CDR1 SGHTA, CDR2 FQGNSA. This CDR3 reads CASSLGHRPTGELFF. The CDR3, as DNA: TGTGCCAGCAGCTTAGGTCACAGACCAACCGGGGAGCTGTTTTTT.

The J gene is TRBJ1-5, the V gene TRBV6-2 or TRBV6-3, with 9 nucleotides matching TRBD1. CDR1 and CDR2 from the germline V gene are MNHEY and SVGEGT. V shed 2 bases and J 6 bases; nucleotides not matched to a gene: 5. This CDR3 contains 15 residues. The chain's CDR3 is CASSYLGQGFQPQHF. CDR3 in DNA: TGTGCCAGCAGTTACCTGGGACAGGGTTTTCAGCCCCAGCATTTT.

The rearrangement joins TRBV12-3 or TRBV12-4 to TRBJ1-1, with 9 bases identical to TRBD1. There are 14 residues in the CDR3. V shed 7 bases, J shed 5 bases, and the junction held 8 bases outside the gene matches. The CDR3 sequence is CASNWDRVATEAFF. The CDR3 nucleotides read TGTGCCAGCAACTGGGACAGGGTGGCGACTGAAGCTTTCTTT.